These T cell receptor beta chains were read from a single sample in a study of CD8 T cell repertoires and HIV-1 epitope variants. The repertoire was sequenced with immunoSEQ multiplex PCR; TCRdb's copy has only in-frame clones and lacks some. The repertoire holds some 100,000 clones, more than 65% seen once, with 25% to 30% in the top ten. The sample comprised uncultured baseline CD8+ T cells from peripheral blood mononuclear cells (PBMCs). The source of these receptors is a male donor with HIV. Each CDR3 is given with its conserved first and last residue. The D gene is left open where the match is weak. Clone size is shown for a subset of rows, as once, few, many or a class of expanded clone.

j_call v_call cdr3_length d_call clone_size cdr3_nt cdr3_aa
TRBJ2-3 TRBV5-6 15 - - TGTGCCAGCAGCCGTATGGGGGGTAAAACAGATACGCAGTATTTT CASSRMGGKTDTQYF
TRBJ2-5 TRBV18 14 - - TGTGCCAGCTCACCTTCGGCACTACAAGAGACCCAGTACTTC CASSPSALQETQYF
TRBJ1-1 TRBV6-5 14 - - TGTGCCAGCAGTTACAGGCGGAGATCGACTGAAGCTTTCTTT CASSYRRRSTEAFF
TRBJ2-1 TRBV5-1 13 - - TGCGCCAGCAGCTTGGCCGGGGCCCCAGAGCAGTTCTTC CASSLAGAPEQFF
TRBJ2-5 TRBV27 12 - - TGTGCCAGCAGTTTTCCTGGGGAGACCCAGTACTTC CASSFPGETQYF
TRBJ1-5 TRBV28 19 TRBD1 - TGTGCCAGCAGTTTAGAGGGGGACAGGGGGCACGGGAAAAATCAGCCCCAGCATTTT CASSLEGDRGHGKNQPQHF
TRBJ2-3 TRBV27 17 TRBD1 - TGTGCCAGCAGTTTAGAGATGGGACAGGTTCGCACAGATACGCAGTATTTT CASSLEMGQVRTDTQYF
TRBJ1-2 TRBV5-8 13 TRBD1 few TGTGCCAGCAGCACCGGGACAGAATATGGCTACACCTTC CASSTGTEYGYTF
TRBJ1-6 TRBV5-1 18 - - TGCGCCAGCAGCCCACGAGGCAGTGGAGGCAGTGATAATTCACCCCTCCACTTT CASSPRGSGGSDNSPLHF
TRBJ1-3 TRBV6-5 12 - - TGTGCCAGCACCTCTTCAGGAAACACCATATATTTT CASTSSGNTIYF
TRBJ1-2 TRBV15 14 - - TGTGCCACCAGACGATTAGGTCTGGACTATGGCTACACCTTC CATRRLGLDYGYTF
TRBJ2-2 TRBV27 18 TRBD2 few TGTGCCAGCAGTTCAACGACAACTAGCGGGAACAACACCGGGGAGCTGTTTTTT CASSSTTTSGNNTGELFF
TRBJ1-6 TRBV6-5 16 - - TGTGCCAGCAGTTACCGGTCGCAGGCCCATAATTCACCCCTCCACTTT CASSYRSQAHNSPLHF
TRBJ2-7 TRBV7-2 18 TRBD2 few TGTGCCAGCAGCTTAAGGAGTTTAGCGGGAGCCCTCTCCTACGAGCAGTACTTC CASSLRSLAGALSYEQYF
TRBJ2-5 TRBV5-8 17 TRBD2 - TGTGCCAGCAGCCCCGGGATAGCGGGGGGGCCTCAAGAGACCCAGTACTTC CASSPGIAGGPQETQYF
TRBJ1-1 TRBV30 13 - - TGTGCCTGGAAAAAGGCAGTGAACACTGAAGCTTTCTTT CAWKKAVNTEAFF
TRBJ2-1 TRBV14 16 TRBD2 once TGTGCCAGCAGCCAAGATTACCAGCGGGGGGGCCTAGAGCAGTTCTTC CASSQDYQRGGLEQFF
TRBJ2-3 TRBV7-6 15 - - TGTGCCAGCAGCCAAAGAAGCGGGAGCACAGATACGCAGTATTTT CASSQRSGSTDTQYF
TRBJ1-4 TRBV19 15 - - TGTGCCAGTAGCACCCGGACAACGAGATATGAAAAACTGTTTTTT CASSTRTTRYEKLFF
TRBJ2-7 TRBV10-1 14 TRBD2 - TGCGCCAGCAGTGACCCGGGACTAGCGGGAGAACAGTACTTC CASSDPGLAGEQYF
TRBJ2-5 TRBV5-1 13 - - TGCGCCAGCAGCTTAGCTAGCACAGAGACCCAGTACTTC CASSLASTETQYF
TRBJ2-1 TRBV30 15 - once TGTGCCTGGAGTGAGTGGGGGGAGGCCGGCAATGAGCAGTTCTTC CAWSEWGEAGNEQFF
TRBJ2-5 TRBV5-1 12 - - TGCGCCAGCAGCTTTTGGCAAGAGACCCAGTACTTC CASSFWQETQYF
TRBJ2-7 TRBV28 15 TRBD1 - TGTGCCAGCACTCCTGGGACAGTCGACTACTACGAGCAGTACTTC CASTPGTVDYYEQYF
TRBJ2-3 TRBV7-2 13 - - TGTGCCAGCAGCTTGGGGGCTACAGATACGCAGTATTTT CASSLGATDTQYF
TRBJ1-5 TRBV5-8 13 - - TGTGCCAGCAGCTTGACGGGGTTTCAGCCCCAGCATTTT CASSLTGFQPQHF
TRBJ2-7 TRBV7-8 15 TRBD2 - TGTGCCAGCCGGGTGATGACGGGGGGCTCCTACGAGCAGTACTTC CASRVMTGGSYEQYF
TRBJ1-1 TRBV29-1 12 TRBD1 - TGCAGCGTTGAAAGACAGGGGGCTGGAGCTTTCTTT CSVERQGAGAFF
TRBJ2-5 TRBV5-4 12 - - TGTGCCAGCAGCTTGCCCAGGGAGACCCAGTACTTC CASSLPRETQYF
TRBJ2-7 TRBV5-6 14 - few TGTGCCAGCAGCGAGGAAGGGGCCTACTACGAGCAGTACTTC CASSEEGAYYEQYF
TRBJ1-1 TRBV7-2 14 - - TGTGCCAGCAGCGTCGACGTAAGGAACACTGAAGCTTTCTTT CASSVDVRNTEAFF
TRBJ2-2 TRBV14 13 - few TGTGCCAGCAGCCCCCGGAGCTGGCGGGAGCTGTTTTTT CASSPRSWRELFF
TRBJ1-2 TRBV5-4 14 - - TGTGCCAGCAGCTTGGGGGCAGGTCGCAAGGGCTACACCTTC CASSLGAGRKGYTF
TRBJ2-1 TRBV15 15 - - TGTGCCACCAGAGGCCCGCGGGACTTCTACAATGAGCAGTTCTTC CATRGPRDFYNEQFF
TRBJ1-4 TRBV15 16 TRBD1 - TGTGCCACCAGCAGGAACCGACAGGGGACTAATGAAAAACTGTTTTTT CATSRNRQGTNEKLFF
TRBJ2-3 TRBV6-6 15 - - TGTGCCAGCAGCCCCGTGGGGGCCTCCACAGATACGCAGTATTTT CASSPVGASTDTQYF
TRBJ2-7 TRBV5-5 14 - - TGTGCCAGCAATCCGTTTCAGGGCTCATACGAGCAGTACTTC CASNPFQGSYEQYF
TRBJ2-1 TRBV10-2 14 TRBD2 - TGCGCCAGCAGAACTAGCGGGGGGCCCGGGGAGCAGTTCTTC CASRTSGGPGEQFF
TRBJ1-2 TRBV20-1 10 - few TGCAGTGCTATAACAGGCGGCTACACCTTC CSAITGGYTF
TRBJ1-6 TRBV28 16 - many TGTGCCAGCATATCAGGGGCCCGGGGGCGGAATTCACCCCTCCACTTT CASISGARGRNSPLHF
TRBJ1-5 TRBV30 14 TRBD1 few TGTGCCTGGAGTGCCGGGACAGGGGTTCAGCCCCAGCATTTT CAWSAGTGVQPQHF
TRBJ2-2 TRBV7-6 15 - - TGTGCCAGCAGCGCCGGGACACTAGAAGTCGGGGAGCTGTTTTTT CASSAGTLEVGELFF
TRBJ2-3 TRBV6-6 16 TRBD2 - TGTGCCAGCAGTTACAGGGGTAGCGGGATAACAGATACGCAGTATTTT CASSYRGSGITDTQYF
TRBJ2-5 TRBV2 14 - - TGTGCCAGCAGGCGGCGGGAAGTGGAAGAGACCCAGTACTTC CASRRREVEETQYF
TRBJ2-1 TRBV2 12 - - TGTGCCAGCAGTGCAGTTTACAATGAGCAGTTCTTC CASSAVYNEQFF
TRBJ2-7 TRBV6-5 15 TRBD2 - TGTGCCAGCAGCAACACCTTAGCGGGAAACTACGAGCAGTACTTC CASSNTLAGNYEQYF
TRBJ1-6 TRBV2 15 TRBD1 - TGTGCCAGCAGTCCCCGGCAGGGGGCAAATTCACCCCTCCACTTT CASSPRQGANSPLHF
TRBJ2-7 TRBV25-1 13 - once TGTGCCAGCAGTCCGAGCGCTACTCCCGAGCAGTACTTC CASSPSATPEQYF
TRBJ2-7 TRBV28 13 TRBD1 once TGTGCCAGCAATCGGGACAGGGGGCGGGAGCAGTACTTC CASNRDRGREQYF
TRBJ2-7 TRBV29-1 13 TRBD1 - TGCAGCGGAGGACAGGGTCGGTTCTACGAGCAGTACTTC CSGGQGRFYEQYF
TRBJ2-7 TRBV7-8 16 TRBD1 - TGTGCCAGCAGCTTAGGCCCCGGGACAGGGCTGGGTGAGCAGTACTTC CASSLGPGTGLGEQYF
TRBJ2-7 TRBV13 13 - - TGTGCCAGCAGCTTAGCAGGGATCTACGAGCAGTACTTC CASSLAGIYEQYF
TRBJ1-5 TRBV11-2 17 TRBD1 - TGTGCCAGCAGCCGAGACAGGGTACCTTATAGCAATCAGCCCCAGCATTTT CASSRDRVPYSNQPQHF
TRBJ2-7 TRBV7-2 16 TRBD1 - TGTGCCAGCAGCCTGGGACAGGGATGGTCAACCTACGAGCAGTACTTC CASSLGQGWSTYEQYF
TRBJ2-3 TRBV19 14 - - TGTGCCAGTAGTATTGGGGAGAGCACAGATACGCAGTATTTT CASSIGESTDTQYF
TRBJ1-6 TRBV6-5 12 - few TGTGCCAGCAGTTCGATGAATTCACCCCTCCACTTT CASSSMNSPLHF
TRBJ1-2 TRBV4-1 15 - - TGCGCCAGCAGCCAAGAATTGGGGGCAGGCTATGGCTACACCTTC CASSQELGAGYGYTF
TRBJ2-1 TRBV29-1 15 TRBD2 few TGCAGCGGCCGATCGGACTCAGGGTCGGGAGGTGAGCAGTTCTTC CSGRSDSGSGGEQFF
TRBJ2-5 TRBV7-7 15 - - TGTGCCAGCAGCATAACTCCCGGGTCTCAAGAGACCCAGTACTTC CASSITPGSQETQYF